This TCR beta chain was captured in a study of blood T cells in healthy people across ages. Study results and limitations: Diversity was estimated from one million T cells, and these estimates were considered underestimates. Roughly linear age-related decline in beta diversity appeared, significant by age roughly 40.

This clonotype was counted ten times or more. Its antigen is unidentified. J gave up 6 bases and V 4 bases, and 4 bases lay outside the gene matches. This CDR3 is built from 14 residues. CDR1 SGDLS and CDR2 YYNGEE come from the germline V gene. The amount of total RNA extracted per sample was at least 6 micrograms. Through a sample-barcoded 5' primer and a J-beta primer mix, a second PCR was run for roughly 6 to 12 cycles. From the 5' RACE reads, TCRdb called clonotypes with MiXCR, one entry per CDR3 protein. This table holds about 770,000 distinct CDR3 sequences, around 45% found once. The J gene is TRBJ2-1, the V gene TRBV9; 10 bases fit TRBD1. The sample consisted of blood. This TCR derives from a man in his sixties in good health. DNA for the CDR3: TGTGCCAGCAGCCTCAGGGACAGGGGCAATGAGCAGTTCTTC. It specifies CASSLRDRGNEQFF.